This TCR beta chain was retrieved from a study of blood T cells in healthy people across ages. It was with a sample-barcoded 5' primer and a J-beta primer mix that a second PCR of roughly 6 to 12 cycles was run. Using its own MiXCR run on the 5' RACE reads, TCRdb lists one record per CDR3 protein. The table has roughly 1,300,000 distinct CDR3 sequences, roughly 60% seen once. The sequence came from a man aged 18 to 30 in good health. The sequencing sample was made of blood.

The CDR3 sequence is CASSYRGRGTEAFF. DNA for the CDR3: TGTGCCAGCAGTTATAGGGGTCGGGGCACTGAAGCTTTCTTT. The chain employs TRBV6-5 and TRBJ1-1, with D perhaps matching TRBD1 (5 bases). Germline assignment: CDR1 MNHEY and CDR2 SVGAGI. The V end lost 3 bases, the J end lost 4 bases, and 12 bases lay between the germline ends. The CDR3 length is 14 residues.